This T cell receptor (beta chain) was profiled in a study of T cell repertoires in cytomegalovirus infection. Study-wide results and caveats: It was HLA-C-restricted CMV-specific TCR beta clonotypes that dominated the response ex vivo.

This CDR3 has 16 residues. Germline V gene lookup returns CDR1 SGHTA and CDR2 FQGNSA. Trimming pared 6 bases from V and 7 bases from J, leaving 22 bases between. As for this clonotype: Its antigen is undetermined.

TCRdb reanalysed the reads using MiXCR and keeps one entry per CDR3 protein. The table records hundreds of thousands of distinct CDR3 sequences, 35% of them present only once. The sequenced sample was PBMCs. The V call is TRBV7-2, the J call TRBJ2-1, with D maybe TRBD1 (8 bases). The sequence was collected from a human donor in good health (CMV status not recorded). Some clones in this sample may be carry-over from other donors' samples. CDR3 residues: CTSRGGGQGARNEQFF. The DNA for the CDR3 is TGTACCAGCAGGGGAGGGGGGCAGGGGGCTAGGAATGAGCAGTTCTTC.